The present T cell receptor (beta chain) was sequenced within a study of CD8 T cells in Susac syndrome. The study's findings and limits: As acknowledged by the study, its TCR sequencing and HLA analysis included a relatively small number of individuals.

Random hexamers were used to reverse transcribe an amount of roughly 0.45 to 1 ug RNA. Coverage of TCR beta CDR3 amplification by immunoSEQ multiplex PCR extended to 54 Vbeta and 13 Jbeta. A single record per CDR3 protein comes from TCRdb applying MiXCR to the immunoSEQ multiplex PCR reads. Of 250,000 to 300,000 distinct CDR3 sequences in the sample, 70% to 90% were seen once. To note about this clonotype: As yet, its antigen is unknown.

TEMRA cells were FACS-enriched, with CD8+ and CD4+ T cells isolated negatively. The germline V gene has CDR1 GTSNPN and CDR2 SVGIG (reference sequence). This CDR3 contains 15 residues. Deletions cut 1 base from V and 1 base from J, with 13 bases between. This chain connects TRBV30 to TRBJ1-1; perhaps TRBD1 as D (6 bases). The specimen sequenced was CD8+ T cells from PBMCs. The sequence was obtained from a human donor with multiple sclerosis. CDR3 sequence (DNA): TGTGCCTGGAGTGAGGCGGACAGAAAGAACACTGAAGCTTTCTTT. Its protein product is CAWSEADRKNTEAFF.